These 4 T cell receptor beta chains were sequenced from one sample in a study of OX40 agonist ivuxolimab in advanced cancers. Method: immunoSEQ multiplex PCR; TCRdb's copy keeps in-frame clones and lacks some. Here the sample spans about 79,000 clones, around 90% being singletons. The sample here was CD4+ or CD8+ T cells sorted from blood, taken in a trial of the OX40 agonist ivuxolimab. The receptors were gathered from an adult with an advanced solid tumor such as melanoma, head and neck, liver or kidney cancer.

The chain couples TRBV19 to TRBJ1-1; D is uncertain. Trimming left V 3 bases short and J 0 bases short, with 17 bases between. Germline CDR1 LNHDA, CDR2 SQIVND (reference sequence). The CDR3 is 17 residues long. The CDR3 DNA is TGTGCCAGTAGTATGGGTGGTCAGTCGGCTATGAACACTGAAGCTTTCTTT. Protein: CASSMGGQSAMNTEAFF.

The chain is built from TRBV11-2 and TRBJ1-3; 8 bases agree with TRBD1. The CDR3 is 15 amino acids. V dropped 5 bases and J dropped 0; count of bases not matched to a gene: 3. From germline, CDR1 is SGHAT and CDR2 FQNNGV. CDR3 residues: CASSVTGGSGNTIYF. The DNA for the CDR3 is TGTGCCAGCAGCGTTACAGGGGGCTCTGGAAACACCATATATTTT.

V is TRBV9 and J is TRBJ2-1, with D possibly being TRBD2 (5 bases). V was pared by 4 bases and J by 5 bases, with 13 bases between. The CDR3 extends over 14 amino acids. CDR1 is SGDLS, CDR2 YYNGEE, per germline. The CDR3 loop reads CASSPQVANNEQFF. The DNA for the CDR3 is TGTGCCAGCAGCCCCCAGGTAGCGAACAATGAGCAGTTCTTC.

The chain recombines TRBV7-9 with TRBJ2-1; 7 positions match TRBD1. Germline V gives CDR1 SEHNR, CDR2 FQNEAQ (reference sequence). V shed 2 bases and J 6 bases; nucleotides not matched to a gene: 16. The CDR3 contains 18 residues. The CDR3 DNA sequence: TGTGCCAGCAGCTTAACCGTTACGGTTCGGGACAGAAGCAATGAGCAGTTCTTC. It encodes CASSLTVTVRDRSNEQFF. Based on the CDR3 plus reference TRBV7-9 and TRBJ2-1, the full variable domain is DTGVSQNPRHKITKRGQNVTFRCDPISEHNRLYWYRQTLGQGPEFLTYFQNEAQLEKSRLLSDRFSAERPKGSFSTLEIQRTEQGDSAMYLCASSLTVTVRDRSNEQFFGPGTRLTVL.